The rows below give T cell receptor beta chains drawn from one sample of a study of cytomegalovirus exposure and HLA in healthy donors. Assay: immunoSEQ multiplex PCR; the TCRdb copy retains only in-frame clones and omits some. The sample lists some 61,000 clones; approximately 78% were seen once. Sequences were obtained from PBMCs. These receptor sequences come from a human donor in good health. CDR3s include the opening cysteine and the closing phenylalanine or tryptophan. D genes are given only for firm matches. Rows give clone size only sometimes, using once, few, many, or a class for an expanded clone.

D,V,J,size,CDR3,DNA
TRBD1,TRBV5-1,TRBJ1-2,.,CATKTGTSNYGYPF,TGCGCCACCAAGACAGGGACGTCTAACTATGGCTACCCCTTC
.,TRBV28,TRBJ1-2,.,CASRPYIANYGYPF,TGTGCCAGCAGGCCCTACATCGCTAACTATGGCTACCCCTTC
TRBD1,TRBV25-1,TRBJ2-1,.,CASSATGGRRSNEQFF,TGTGCCAGCAGTGCCACAGGGGGGCGTCGAAGCAATGAGCAGTTCTTC
.,TRBV15,TRBJ1-3,.,CATSRELGLSGNTIYF,TGTGCCACCAGCAGAGAGCTCGGGTTGTCTGGAAACACCATATATTTT
TRBD1,TRBV5-4,TRBJ1-4,.,CASSLDRATNEKLFF,TGTGCCAGCAGCCTAGACAGGGCAACTAATGAAAAACTGTTTTTT
.,TRBV10-3,TRBJ1-4,.,CAISESSDKGASNEKLFF,TGTGCCATCAGCGAGTCGAGTGACAAGGGAGCTTCTAATGAAAAACTGTTTTTT
TRBD1,TRBV19,TRBJ2-7,.,CASSARQGNSYEQYF,TGTGCCAGTAGTGCTAGACAGGGAAACTCCTACGAGCAGTACTTC
TRBD1,TRBV6-1,TRBJ2-2,.,CASNKQGAAGELFF,TGTGCCAGCAATAAACAGGGGGCTGCCGGGGAGCTGTTTTTT
TRBD1,TRBV27,TRBJ1-1,.,CASSLSGTGGTEAFF,TGTGCCAGCAGTTTATCCGGGACAGGGGGCACTGAAGCTTTCTTT
TRBD1,TRBV5-6,TRBJ1-4,.,CASSLGTDNEKLFF,TGTGCCAGCAGCCTCGGGACAGATAATGAAAAACTGTTTTTT
TRBD1,TRBV28,TRBJ2-5,.,CASRDRQETQYF,TGTGCCAGCCGGGACAGGCAAGAGACCCAGTACTTC
.,TRBV5-1,TRBJ2-7,.,CASSLAGASGVLDEQYF,TGCGCCAGCAGCTTGGCCGGGGCGTCGGGGGTTCTAGACGAGCAGTACTTC
TRBD1,TRBV6-5,TRBJ1-1,few,CASSYGTGSKEAFF,TGTGCCAGCAGTTACGGGACAGGGTCCAAAGAAGCTTTCTTT
TRBD2,TRBV27,TRBJ2-7,.,CASKRGGASSEQYF,TGTGCCAGCAAACGGGGAGGGGCGTCTTCCGAGCAGTACTTC
.,TRBV14,TRBJ1-3,.,CASSQWITAVGNTIYF,TGTGCCAGCAGCCAATGGATCACAGCCGTAGGAAACACCATATATTTT
TRBD1,TRBV2,TRBJ1-2,once,CASSLTGGQGYTF,TGTGCCAGCAGTTTAACAGGGGGCCAGGGCTACACCTTC
.,TRBV5-1,TRBJ1-1,.,CASSFARQNTEAFF,TGCGCCAGCAGCTTTGCCAGACAGAACACTGAAGCTTTCTTT
.,TRBV6-5,TRBJ1-5,.,CASSYSRGGQPQHF,TGTGCCAGCAGTTACTCCAGGGGCGGACAGCCCCAGCATTTT
.,TRBV7-8,TRBJ2-7,.,CASSLRSGIEQYF,TGTGCCAGCAGCCTCCGTTCAGGGATCGAGCAGTACTTC
.,TRBV7-2,TRBJ2-3,once,CASSPVVTNTDTQYF,TGTGCCAGCAGCCCCGTAGTGACTAACACAGATACGCAGTATTTT
.,TRBV5-1,TRBJ1-2,.,CASSLAGFEGSDGYTF,TGCGCCAGCAGCTTGGCGGGTTTTGAGGGATCGGATGGCTACACCTTC
.,TRBV27,TRBJ1-6,.,CASSLGRSYNSPLHF,TGTGCCAGCAGTTTAGGTCGTAGCTATAATTCACCCCTCCACTTT
.,TRBV5-6,TRBJ1-6,.,CASSLVGGDLSPLHF,TGTGCCAGCAGCTTGGTAGGCGGGGATCTATCACCCCTCCACTTT
TRBD2,TRBV28,TRBJ2-1,.,CASSLAGRDFNEQFF,TGTGCCAGCAGTTTAGCAGGGAGGGATTTCAATGAGCAGTTCTTC
TRBD2,TRBV5-1,TRBJ2-5,.,CASSRRPGLAEETQYF,TGCGCCAGCAGCCGGCGGCCGGGACTAGCGGAAGAGACCCAGTACTTC
TRBD1,TRBV7-9,TRBJ1-1,.,CSSSIYTGDRAFF,TGTTCCAGCAGCATATATACAGGGGACAGAGCTTTCTTT
.,TRBV2,TRBJ2-5,few,CASTQGNQETQYF,TGTGCCAGCACACAGGGCAACCAAGAGACCCAGTACTTC
.,TRBV9,TRBJ2-7,.,CASSVEGEGFTYEQYF,TGTGCCAGCAGCGTAGAAGGGGAAGGGTTTACTTACGAGCAGTACTTC
.,TRBV11-1,TRBJ1-5,.,CASSLQFNQPQHF,TGTGCCAGCAGCTTACAGTTCAATCAGCCCCAGCATTTT
.,TRBV4-2,TRBJ1-5,.,CASSQVSGSQPQHF,TGTGCCAGCAGCCAAGTTTCTGGCAGTCAGCCCCAGCATTTT
.,TRBV28,TRBJ1-6,.,CAAQGGGDSPLHF,TGTGCCGCCCAAGGGGGGGGCGATTCACCCCTCCACTTT
.,TRBV30,TRBJ1-5,.,CAWSVGRGEPQHF,TGTGCCTGGAGTGTAGGCAGGGGTGAGCCCCAGCATTTT
.,TRBV5-4,TRBJ2-1,.,CASSRGLDYNEQFF,TGTGCCAGCAGCCGGGGACTCGACTACAATGAGCAGTTCTTC
TRBD2,TRBV18,TRBJ2-2,.,CASSPLAGGVNTGELFF,TGTGCCAGCTCGCCACTAGCGGGGGGCGTGAACACCGGGGAGCTGTTTTTT
TRBD1,TRBV6-6,TRBJ2-4,.,CASSYTGQGKNIQYF,TGTGCCAGCAGTTACACCGGACAGGGCAAAAACATTCAGTACTTC
.,TRBV5-1,TRBJ1-2,.,CASSLGGDYGYPF,TGCGCCAGCAGCTTGGGAGGAGACTATGGCTACCCCTTC
TRBD2,TRBV4-3,TRBJ2-1,.,CASSQDPMSGGWNEQFF,TGCGCCAGCAGCCAAGATCCTATGAGCGGGGGATGGAATGAGCAGTTCTTC
.,TRBV5-1,TRBJ2-7,.,CASRTGRSYEQYF,TGCGCCAGCAGGACAGGACGATCCTACGAGCAGTACTTC